A single sample is the source of the 25 T cell receptor beta chains below, sequenced in a study of blood T cell repertoires in COVID-19. Sequenced by immunoSEQ multiplex PCR; TCRdb stores in-frame clones only, minus some. The sample holds under 200,000 clones; roughly 78% are singletons and the top ten take about 6.8%. Input material: peripheral blood. Receptors originate from a man between 65 and 85 years old with active or convalescent COVID-19.

This clone was counted only a few times. The chain couples TRBV28 to TRBJ1-3; D may be TRBD1 (6 bases). The CDR3 length is 15 residues. Trimming stripped 4 bases from V and 4 bases from J, with 14 bases between. Germline V gene sequence: CDR1 MDHEN, CDR2 SYDVKM. CDR3 sequence reads: CASSSPTGRGNTIYF. In DNA, the CDR3 is TGTGCCAGCAGTTCCCCCACAGGGCGGGGAAACACCATATATTTT.

The V call is TRBV28, the J call TRBJ1-5, with a possible D match to TRBD1 (6 bases). Trimming took 6 bases from V and 6 from J, leaving 12 bases between them. The germline CDR1 and CDR2 sequences are MDHEN and SYDVKM. The CDR3 extends over 13 amino acids. Here the CDR3 reads CASSVGGPQPQHF. The CDR3 DNA sequence: TGTGCCAGCAGCGTTGGGGGCCCTCAGCCCCAGCATTTT.

The chain joins TRBV19 to TRBJ1-4; D is uncertain. Germline-derived CDR1 and CDR2 are LNHDA and SQIVND (reference sequence). This CDR3 has 15 amino acids. The germline V and J ends were trimmed by 4 bases and 0 bases, with 9 bases remaining between them. CDR3: CASSTLAATNEKLFF. The CDR3 DNA sequence: TGTGCCAGTAGTACCCTCGCAGCAACTAATGAAAAACTGTTTTTT.

The rearrangement links TRBV18 to TRBJ1-5; D unresolved. The ends were cut back, 3 bases at V and 4 bases at J, with 13 bases in the middle. The CDR3 sequence is 15 residues long. Germline CDR1 reads KGHSH; CDR2 reads LQKENI. DNA of the CDR3: TGTGCCAGCTCACCCCGGAACACCGGGAATCAGCCCCAGCATTTT. Its protein product is CASSPRNTGNQPQHF.

The V gene is TRBV5-1, the J gene TRBJ2-3; D unresolved. This CDR3 region has 16 residues. CDR1 is SGHRS, CDR2 YFSETQ, per germline. V shed 0 bases and J shed 4 bases, with 15 bases lying between them. CDR3 amino acids: CASSLVAGSEADTQYF. The CDR3 region has the DNA TGCGCCAGCAGCTTGGTTGCCGGATCAGAGGCAGATACGCAGTATTTT.

The V gene is TRBV29-1, the J gene TRBJ2-1, with 7 bases aligning to TRBD2. Trimming took 5 bases from V and 4 from J; bases not matched to a gene: 5. The V gene's germline CDR1 is SQVTM and CDR2 ANQGSEA. The CDR3 has 13 amino acids. CDR3 residues: CSVLTSAYNEQFF. The CDR3 nucleotides read TGCAGCGTTCTCACTAGCGCATACAATGAGCAGTTCTTC.

This chain connects TRBV18 to TRBJ1-2; tentative D call: TRBD1 (6 bases). The CDR3 contains 14 residues. Germline V lookup: CDR1 KGHSH, CDR2 LQKENI. With 10 bases removed from V and 0 bases from J, the gap between germline ends came to 15 bases. CDR3 protein: CATQERGTNYGYTF. CDR3 nucleotide sequence: TGTGCCACGCAAGAGAGGGGGACTAACTATGGCTACACCTTC.

The J gene is TRBJ1-5, the V gene TRBV19; D ambiguous. The germline V and J ends were trimmed by 4 bases and 6 bases, with 16 bases remaining between them. The germline CDR1 and CDR2 sequences are LNHDA and SQIVND (reference sequence). This CDR3 has 15 amino acids. The CDR3 spells CASSKTPIEGQPQHF. The CDR3 DNA sequence: TGTGCCAGTAGTAAGACACCGATAGAAGGTCAGCCCCAGCATTTT.

This chain connects TRBV12-3 or TRBV12-4 to TRBJ2-2; the D gene is possibly TRBD2 (6 bases). Trimming pared 2 bases from V and 6 bases from J, leaving 7 bases between. This CDR3 region has 13 residues. The CDR3 loop reads CASSLPGAGELFF. CDR3 in DNA: TGTGCCAGCAGTTTACCGGGGGCCGGGGAGCTGTTTTTT.

This chain connects TRBV30 to TRBJ1-4; tentative D call: TRBD1 (5 bases). V shed 3 bases and J shed 5 bases, with 19 bases lying between them. Germline CDR1 is GTSNPN and CDR2 is SVGIG (reference sequence). The CDR3 totals 16 residues. The CDR3 DNA reads as TGTGCCTGGAGCCAAGTGAAGGGACTTAAAAATGAAAAACTGTTTTTT. This encodes CAWSQVKGLKNEKLFF.

This clone is a singleton in its sample. This chain joins TRBV5-4 and TRBJ2-2, with a weak D call TRBD2 (6 bases). CDR1 is SGHNT and CDR2 is YYREEE in the germline V gene (reference sequence). V lost 0 bases, J lost 3 bases, and 12 bases lay in between. This CDR3 has 16 residues. The CDR3 spells CASSLASTGDTGELFF. The DNA of the CDR3 is TGTGCCAGCAGCTTGGCATCTACGGGAGACACCGGGGAGCTGTTTTTT. The variable domain in full, with the rest retrieved from reference TRBV5-4 and TRBJ2-2, is ETGVTQSPTHLIKTRGQQVTLRCSSQSGHNTVSWYQQALGQGPQFIFQYYREEENGRGNFPPRFSGLQFPNYSSELNVNALELDDSALYLCASSLASTGDTGELFFGEGSRLTVL.

This clone was found once. The chain is built from TRBV4-2 and TRBJ1-1, with 7 nucleotides matching TRBD1. J lost 0 bases, V lost 3 bases, and 7 bases had no gene match. CDR3 length: 16 amino acids. The germline V gene has CDR1 LGHNA and CDR2 YNFKEQ. The CDR3 DNA sequence: TGTGCCAGCAGCCAGACTAGGACAGGCCTGAACACTGAAGCTTTCTTT. This encodes CASSQTRTGLNTEAFF.

This chain uses TRBV7-8 with TRBJ2-1; TRBD2 aligns across 8 bases. The length of the CDR3 is 15 residues. Germline values: CDR1 SGHVS, CDR2 FQNEAQ. V was clipped by 5 bases and J by 3 bases; unmatched bases: 6. The CDR3 reads CASSQGTSLYNEQFF. DNA for the CDR3: TGTGCCAGCAGCCAAGGGACTAGTCTCTACAATGAGCAGTTCTTC.

The rearrangement joins TRBV10-3 to TRBJ2-5, with D tentatively TRBD1 (6 bases). There are 11 residues in the CDR3. The V end lost 6 bases, the J end lost 4 bases, and 6 bases lay between the germline ends. Germline V CDR1 and CDR2: ENHRY, SYGVKD. The CDR3 nucleotides read TGTGCCATCAGCAGGGGAGAGACCCAGTACTTC. Its protein product is CAISRGETQYF.

V gene TRBV5-1 combines with J gene TRBJ2-3; 9 bases agree with TRBD1. The CDR3 consists of 15 residues. The junction had 7 bases not matched to a gene; V was cut back by 4 bases and J by 4 bases. The germline gives CDR1 SGHRS, CDR2 YFSETQ. The CDR3 loop reads CASSPGTGLPDTQYF. The DNA for the CDR3 is TGCGCCAGCAGCCCCGGGACAGGGCTTCCAGATACGCAGTATTTT.

The chain joins TRBV7-2 to TRBJ2-7, with 9 bases identical to TRBD2. Germline loops: CDR1 SGHTA, CDR2 FQGNSA. After removal of 2 bases from V and 6 bases from J, the junction contained 5 bases not matched to a gene. The CDR3 consists of 14 residues. This chain's CDR3 is CASSLNAGGREQYF. For the CDR3, the DNA is TGTGCCAGCAGCTTAAATGCGGGGGGGCGCGAGCAGTACTTC. The whole variable domain, remainder taken from reference TRBV7-2 and TRBJ2-7, is GAGVSQSPSNKVTEKGKDVELRCDPISGHTALYWYRQSLGQGLEFLIYFQGNSAPDKSGLPSDRFSAERTGGSVSTLTIQRTQQEDSAVYLCASSLNAGGREQYFGPGTRLTVT.

The chain combines TRBV7-2 with TRBJ1-2, with TRBD1 matching over 8 bases. The CDR3 length is 17 residues. Germline trimming cut 2 bases from V and 0 bases from J; bases unmatched to any gene: 8. Germline CDR1 is SGHTA and CDR2 is FQGNSA. The CDR3 sequence is CASSLYPGGSTNYGYTF. The DNA for the CDR3 is TGTGCCAGCAGCTTATATCCAGGGGGCTCAACTAACTATGGCTACACCTTC.

The rearrangement uses TRBV30 and TRBJ1-5, with D perhaps TRBD1 (6 bases). CDR3 length: 15 amino acids. Looked up from germline, CDR1 is GTSNPN and CDR2 is SVGIG (reference sequence). The V end lost 3 bases, the J end lost 2 bases, and 14 bases lay between the germline ends. In DNA form, the CDR3 reads TGTGCCTGGAGCCAGGGGTCTATGGGCAATCAGCCCCAGCATTTT. It encodes CAWSQGSMGNQPQHF.

CDR3 protein: CASSPGTGRNEKLFF. CDR3 nucleotide sequence: TGTGCCAGCAGTCCCGGGACAGGCCGAAATGAAAAACTGTTTTTT. The chain is built from TRBV6-5 and TRBJ1-4; 8 nucleotides align to TRBD1. The V segment lost 5 bases and the J segment 5 bases; nucleotides outside the gene matches: 7. CDR3 length: 15 amino acids. Germline values: CDR1 MNHEY, CDR2 SVGAGI.

J is TRBJ1-1 and V is TRBV3-1 (or the pseudogene TRBV3-2), with D possibly being TRBD1 (5 bases). CDR3 length: 18 amino acids. Trimming stripped 1 base from V and 4 bases from J, with 22 bases between. Germline values: CDR1 LGHDT, CDR2 YNNKEL (reference sequence). CDR3 in amino acids: CASSQVVAGWPMTTEAFF. DNA for the CDR3: TGTGCCAGCAGCCAAGTTGTGGCAGGGTGGCCGATGACCACTGAAGCTTTCTTT.

The V and J genes are TRBV6-5 and TRBJ1-1; 9 nucleotides agree with TRBD1. The V gene's germline CDR1 is MNHEY and CDR2 SVGAGI. The J segment lost 8 bases and the V segment lost 6 bases, leaving 4 bases of the junction unmatched. This CDR3 is 12 amino acids long. CDR3 residues: CASRRQGGEAFF. CDR3 bases: TGTGCCAGCAGGAGACAGGGGGGGGAAGCTTTCTTT.

The V gene is TRBV19, the J gene TRBJ2-1; the D gene is possibly TRBD2 (5 bases). The CDR3 is 13 residues long. Trimming left V 10 bases short and J 6 bases short, with 16 bases between. Germline loops: CDR1 LNHDA, CDR2 SQIVND (reference sequence). CDR3: CATRRRSSNEQFF. In DNA form, the CDR3 reads TGTGCCACCCGCCGGAGGTCGAGCAATGAGCAGTTCTTC. Full variable domain (missing parts from reference TRBV19 and TRBJ2-1): DGGITQSPKYLFRKEGQNVTLSCEQNLNHDAMYWYRQDPGQGLRLIYYSQIVNDFQKGDIAEGYSVSREKKESFPLTVTSAQKNPTAFYLCATRRRSSNEQFFGPGTRLTVL.

The chain employs TRBV10-3 and TRBJ1-2; no firm D call. CDR3 length equals 15 residues. V gave up 11 bases and J gave up 8 bases, with 27 bases separating them. CDR1 and CDR2 (germline): ENHRY, SYGVKD. In DNA, the CDR3 is TGTGCCTCCGGAAGGGAGCCGGAGTCATATGGCGGCTACACCTTC. Translated: CASGREPESYGGYTF.

The table lists this clone with a count of one. The chain has TRBV27 and TRBJ1-2; D possibly corresponds to TRBD1 (5 bases). Germline V gives CDR1 MNHEY, CDR2 SMNVEV (reference sequence). CDR3 length: 16 amino acids. Trimming pared 2 bases from V and 4 bases from J, leaving 17 bases between. CDR3 bases: TGTGCCAGCAGTTTAGGCGGCGCAGGGTATGCCTATGGCTACACCTTC. It codes for CASSLGGAGYAYGYTF.

The gene calls are TRBV10-1 and TRBJ2-1, with 8 bases identical to TRBD1. V dropped 3 bases and J dropped 5; count of bases not matched to a gene: 6. The V gene's germline CDR1 is WNHNN and CDR2 SYGVQD (reference sequence). CDR3 length equals 15 residues. The CDR3 coding sequence is TGCGCCAGCAGTGAAGGCAGGGGGCAAGACAATGAGCAGTTCTTC. Protein: CASSEGRGQDNEQFF.